This TCR beta chain was recorded in a study of T cell responses to AZD1222 COVID-19 vaccine. Study observations and caveats: Unmutated variant regions reportedly attract nearly half of all spike-specific TCRs. Spike-specific TCRs gained breadth and depth after people received two AZD1222 doses. Clonal diversity may have been underestimated, and the donors were mostly white British, with more females than males.

This table comes from immunoSEQ multiplex PCR, and its TCRdb copy is limited to in-frame clones, with some not included. Here the sample spans some 100,000 clones, about 90% being singletons. Second doses at about 4 or about 12 weeks were pooled. With respect to this clone: The antigen is not known.

Trimming stripped 1 base from V and 4 bases from J, with 10 bases between. This CDR3 has 15 amino acids. The germline CDR1 and CDR2 sequences are SEHNR and FQNEAQ (reference sequence). The source material was peripheral blood, sampled 28 days after the second AZD1222 dose. This clonotype was obtained from an adult who received the AZD1222 COVID-19 vaccine. V gene TRBV7-9 combines with J gene TRBJ2-2, with D unresolved. The CDR3 nucleotides read TGTGCCAGCAGCTTAGAGGGCCAGACCACCGGGGAGCTGTTTTTT. Protein sequence: CASSLEGQTTGELFF.